The T cell receptor beta chain described here comes from a study of regulatory T cells in long-lasting Graves disease (TCRdb year 2021). About the investigation overall: In the newly diagnosed Graves' disease group, patients had been taking antithyroid drugs for less than 3 months. The study took place in China and was registered as a clinical trial. A total of 33 samples underwent TCR sequencing: 13 from persistent and roughly 20 from newly diagnosed Graves' disease patients. This study used TCR sequencing and RNA sequencing of peripheral blood to compare persistent Graves' disease patients against newly diagnosed Graves' disease patients. The full study reports these points: Sequencing and analysis were limited to the TCR beta chain. A larger number of public clonotypes was shared among persistent patients (fewer than 3,000) than among newly diagnosed patients (more than 850). Lower TCR Shannon entropy and fewer highly expanded clones were observed in persistent Graves' disease patients than in newly diagnosed patients, which suggested clonal expansion. As a limitation, the authors acknowledged that the small sample size may reduce accuracy. Only peripheral blood was studied, because thyroid tissue, the primary lesion, was inaccessible.

The library was generated by multiplex PCR. Data came from an Illumina HiSeq 4000. iRepertoire HTBI primers and Arm-PCR amplification of CDR3 regions were used to construct TCR beta libraries. PCR products were gel purified before sequencing. In the authors' own workflow: Gene usage analysis of CDR3 amino acid clonotypes used the 50 to 70 TRBV and 14 TRBJ segments found across samples. COPE and FqMerger were used to merge the filtered high-quality paired reads into contigs. BLAST was used to align contigs to the IMGT TRBV, TRBD and TRBJ reference genes, and CDR3 was defined following IMGT. Highly expanded clones were defined as clonotypes with a frequency above 0.1%. Shannon entropy served as the measure of repertoire diversity, while the Gini coefficient captured V-J evenness. Public clonotypes were defined as clonotypes shared by more than one individual. The public reads were quality trimmed at Q25 with fastp and then assembled into clones with MiXCR by TCRdb, keeping productive beta chains. Identical CDR3 proteins give one entry, which carries the most common genes and DNA. These V and J calls derive from TCRdb rather than the authors' analysis. In all, the sample holds roughly 520,000 distinct CDR3 sequences, and around 13% of those were seen once. Roughly 9.3% of the sample is taken by the ten largest.

The time point label here, explained by the study, means: newly diagnosed GD, antithyroid drugs for less than 3 months. For both TCR sequencing and RNA sequencing, RNA was extracted from PBMCs in TRIzol. Graves' disease was diagnosed according to American Thyroid Association guidelines. The patients came from an endocrinology department in Xi'an, China. Each patient gave about 8.1 milliliters of peripheral blood, collected in an EDTA anticoagulant tube. PBMCs were isolated by Ficoll Paque Plus density gradient separation without further T cell sorting. An Agilent 2100 Bioanalyzer and agarose gel were used to check RNA quality, while a NanoDrop 2000 measured RNA concentration. Concerning this clonotype: Its antigen specificity is not known. There are no base qualities to consult, and no much larger clone falls within one base.

These data also formed part of another study, on T cells in Graves' hyperthyroidism and ophthalmopathy. The second study's authors report: Graves' hyperthyroidism was defined as stable when no progression to ophthalmopathy occurred over 18 months of follow-up. The hyperthyroidism patients were between 18 and 65 years old and newly diagnosed, with a disease duration of less than 2 months. Patients with uncontrolled infections, other autoimmune diseases, pregnancy or lactation were excluded. Diagnoses were established on the basis of clinical symptoms, serum thyroxine and TRAb, thyroid ultrasound, and orbital computed tomography. The TCR CDR3 was subjected to a first round of RT-PCR using the HTBI primer set and the Qiagen OneStep RT-PCR kit. Blood samples also contained most of the expanded thyroid clonotypes (frequency above 0.001), which suggests that blood repertoires may reflect thyroid immune responses. Ophthalmopathy was separated from stable hyperthyroidism by a 13 V-J signature model, with approximately 89% sensitivity and 81% to 82% specificity obtained in cross-validation and 80%/75% obtained in testing. In validation, the model predicted progression to ophthalmopathy a median of approximately 6.6 months before onset, with roughly 70% sensitivity and 72.22% specificity. To identify TCR V-J signatures that set the groups apart, the researchers used a discovery cohort of about a hundred patients, made up of 40 to 45 with Graves' ophthalmopathy and some 56 with stable Graves' hyperthyroidism. Prospective prediction of ophthalmopathy was tested in an independent validation cohort of fewer than 20 hyperthyroidism patients and around 16 patients who later progressed to ophthalmopathy. The roughly 100 discovery patients were randomly divided into training and test sets at a 7:3 ratio. In about 6 Graves' hyperthyroidism patients, the study also compared T-cell repertoires from thyroid tissue with T-cell repertoires from blood. After blood sampling, hyperthyroidism patients were treated with methimazole at a starting dose of 30 mg daily, and ophthalmopathy patients were treated with high-dose intravenous methylprednisolone. The libraries were constructed in a second round of multiplex PCR and then size-selected and purified. Libraries were sequenced paired-end with 100 bp reads on an Illumina HiSeq2000. SOAPnuke was used to process the raw data, with reads discarded if the reads contained adapters or uncalled bases, had a mean Phred below 15, or lacked an exact constant-primer or identifier match. COPE v1.2.5 was used to merge high-quality paired reads, and clonotypes were defined as unique nucleotide sequences. MiTCR v1.1 was used to align the clonotypes against IMGT TRBV, TRBD and TRBJ reference segments. The analysis included only V-J combinations with a frequency above 0.0001, which together covered 99.2% of the repertoires. The TCS score was defined as the ratio of F50 (clonal expansion) to E x V (chaos), calculated using BLOSUM62-based TCRdist between CDR3 peptides within each V-J. Welch's t-statistics and random forest reduced around 520 V-J features to about 13, which were used in a naive Bayes classifier (R e1071). Sample size was not statistically predetermined, and investigators were not blinded to group allocation. TCR Vbeta CDR3 sequencing of fewer than 150 peripheral blood samples (over 40 ophthalmopathy, roughly 74 hyperthyroidism and approximately 17 progressor patients) is reported in the paper.

This material consisted of peripheral blood mononuclear cells (PBMCs), taken at new diagnosis, from a patient treated with antithyroid drugs. This TCR came from a woman in her 30s with Graves disease. Donor details come from another sample of the same person, matched by shared clones.

Here the CDR3 is given as CASSLIRAGVSYNEQFF. The nucleotide sequence is TGTGCCAGCAGCTTAATACGAGCGGGAGTCTCCTACAATGAGCAGTTCTTC. The V gene is TRBV5-6 and the J gene is TRBJ2-1, with 8 junctional bases fitting TRBD2. CDR1 and CDR2, per the germline V gene, are SGHDT and YYEEEE. V is cut back by 2 bases and J by 0 bases, with 7 bases in the junction unmatched. Including the terminal cysteine and phenylalanine, the CDR3 comprises 17 residues. The entry retains the CDR3 DNA only, 51 bases that are in frame from base 1.